The rows below give T cell receptor beta chains drawn from one sample of a study of OX40 agonist ivuxolimab in advanced cancers. Measured with immunoSEQ multiplex PCR; TCRdb has only the in-frame clones, and not every one. In the table there are around 110,000 clones, around 93% of which are singletons. Sequencing used CD4+ or CD8+ T cells sorted from blood, obtained in a trial of the OX40 agonist ivuxolimab. Source of these receptors: an adult with an advanced solid tumor such as melanoma, head and neck, liver or kidney cancer. Both conserved end residues are part of each CDR3. A D gene is named only where the DNA matches it firmly. Size tells how often a clone was seen (once, few, many) or the class of an expanded clone, and some rows leave it out.

v_call,j_call,d_call,clone_size,cdr3_nt,cdr3_aa
TRBV5-1,TRBJ1-3,TRBD1,NA,TGCGCCAGCAGCTCAGGGGGCCTCTCTTACGGCTCTGGAAACACCATATATTTT,CASSSGGLSYGSGNTIYF
TRBV28,TRBJ1-6,NA,NA,TGTGCCAGCAGTTTCAACGGGAATAATTTTAGCCTCCACTTT,CASSFNGNNFSLHF
TRBV28,TRBJ2-4,NA,NA,TGTGCCACCACGGCCAAAAACATTCAGTACTTC,CATTAKNIQYF
TRBV6-5,TRBJ2-5,NA,NA,TGTGCCAGCAGACCAAAACGGGGCTTAACCCAGACCCAGTACTTC,CASRPKRGLTQTQYF
TRBV5-1,TRBJ1-2,TRBD1,NA,TGCGCCAGCAGCCCGTATACAGGGGTCGACTATGGCTACACCTTC,CASSPYTGVDYGYTF
TRBV19,TRBJ2-2,NA,few,TGTGCCAGTAGGAGGAGCACCGGGGAGCTGTTTTTT,CASRRSTGELFF
TRBV5-4,TRBJ2-5,TRBD2,NA,TGTGCCAGCAGCTTGGGGGCTAGCGGGAGAGAGACCCAGTACTTC,CASSLGASGRETQYF
TRBV4-2,TRBJ2-2,TRBD2,NA,TGTGCCAGCAGCCATGGGACTAGCGGGAGGTCGGGCACCGGGGAGCTGTTTTTT,CASSHGTSGRSGTGELFF
TRBV5-5,TRBJ1-4,NA,NA,TGTGCCAGCAGCTCCTCCAGGGACCTCACAACTAATGAAAAACTGTTTTTT,CASSSSRDLTTNEKLFF
TRBV7-9,TRBJ2-2,NA,NA,TGTGCCAGCAGCTTCAGGGATTTCACCGGGGAGCTGTTTTTT,CASSFRDFTGELFF
TRBV2,TRBJ2-1,TRBD1,NA,TGTGCCAGCACCCTCCGGGGGACAGGGGTGAACAATGAGCAGTTCTTC,CASTLRGTGVNNEQFF
TRBV9,TRBJ2-3,NA,NA,TGTGCCAGCAGCGTAGGGGACGCTGGCCCCACAGATACGCAGTATTTT,CASSVGDAGPTDTQYF
TRBV28,TRBJ2-5,TRBD2,NA,TGTGCCAGCAGTTTACGGCGGGAGTGGGTGGAGACCCAGTACTTC,CASSLRREWVETQYF
TRBV2,TRBJ2-2,TRBD1,NA,TGTGCCAGCAGGGGACAGGGGCCCGGGGAGCTGTTTTTT,CASRGQGPGELFF
TRBV5-4,TRBJ2-7,NA,NA,TGTGCCAGCAGCTTGGACTCACTGGACAGGCAGTACTTC,CASSLDSLDRQYF
TRBV20-1,TRBJ2-3,NA,NA,TGCAGTGCTAGTGTTGGGAGAACGCAGTATTTT,CSASVGRTQYF
TRBV6-5,TRBJ2-3,TRBD1,NA,TGTGCCAGCAGTTTCCACGGACAGGGAGTGACAGATACGCAGTATTTT,CASSFHGQGVTDTQYF
TRBV18,TRBJ2-3,TRBD2,NA,TGTGCCAGCTCACCGGGGACTAGGGGCACAGATACGCAGTATTTT,CASSPGTRGTDTQYF
TRBV10-2,TRBJ1-5,NA,NA,TGCGCCAGCAGTGAATACCTAGAGAATCAGCCCCAGCATTTT,CASSEYLENQPQHF
TRBV5-1,TRBJ2-1,TRBD1,NA,TGCGCCAGCAGCTTAACCGGGACAGGGGGTAACAATGAGCAGTTCTTC,CASSLTGTGGNNEQFF
TRBV14,TRBJ2-1,NA,NA,TGTGCCAGCAGCCAGCGAGCCGGGATCTCCTACAATGAGCAGTTCTTC,CASSQRAGISYNEQFF
TRBV6-6,TRBJ2-2,NA,once,TGTGCCAGCACCTATCTAGTGGGGGAGCTGTTTTTT,CASTYLVGELFF
TRBV29-1,TRBJ2-5,TRBD1,NA,TGCAGCGTCACTCAGGGGGCTGAGACCCAGTACTTC,CSVTQGAETQYF
TRBV4-3,TRBJ1-2,NA,NA,TGCGCCAGCAGCCAAGATTTTGTGACGGCCTATGGCTACACCTTC,CASSQDFVTAYGYTF
TRBV18,TRBJ1-1,NA,NA,TGTGCCAGCTCACCACTAGAGATGCACACTGAAGCTTTCTTT,CASSPLEMHTEAFF
TRBV5-4,TRBJ2-7,TRBD1,NA,TGTGCCAGCAGCTACCCGGGACAGGGGTCGCACGAGCAGTACTTC,CASSYPGQGSHEQYF
TRBV28,TRBJ2-7,TRBD1,NA,TGTGCCAGCAGGCAACAGGGGGCCCTCTACGAGCAGTACTTC,CASRQQGALYEQYF
TRBV5-4,TRBJ1-2,TRBD1,NA,TGTGCCAGCAGTCGGGACAGCCTGTCCTATGGCTACACCTTC,CASSRDSLSYGYTF
TRBV2,TRBJ2-7,TRBD1,NA,TGTGCCAGCAGGTTACAGGGGACAAGCTCCTACGAGCAGTACTTC,CASRLQGTSSYEQYF
TRBV7-6,TRBJ2-7,NA,NA,TGTGCCAGCAGAACCCTGAGCTCCTACGAGCAGTACTTC,CASRTLSSYEQYF
TRBV28,TRBJ1-5,NA,NA,TGTGCCAGCAGTTTGAATCCTAGCAATCAGCCCCAGCATTTT,CASSLNPSNQPQHF
TRBV11-2,TRBJ2-3,NA,NA,TGTGCCAGCAGCTCCGGACTACACCAGATAAGCACAGATACGCAGTATTTT,CASSSGLHQISTDTQYF
TRBV2,TRBJ2-3,TRBD2,NA,TGTGCCAGCAGTGAAGCGCTATTAGCGGGGGGGACAGATACGCAGTATTTT,CASSEALLAGGTDTQYF
TRBV28,TRBJ2-7,NA,NA,TGTGCCAGCAGTTACAGGGTAGGTCCCTACGAGCAGTACTTC,CASSYRVGPYEQYF
TRBV7-2,TRBJ1-1,TRBD1,NA,TGTGCCAGCAGCACTCGACAGGGCAACACTGAAGCTTTCTTT,CASSTRQGNTEAFF
TRBV11-2,TRBJ1-1,TRBD1,NA,TGTGCCAGCAGCTTAGTTGCAGGGGGCACTGAAGCTTTCTTT,CASSLVAGGTEAFF
TRBV7-3,TRBJ1-1,NA,few,TGTGCCAGCAGCTTCGACATGAACACTGAAGCTTTCTTT,CASSFDMNTEAFF
TRBV7-8,TRBJ2-2,TRBD2,NA,TGTGCCAGCAGCCGGGGGACTAGCGGGAGGGCCGTCACCGGGGAGCTGTTTTTT,CASSRGTSGRAVTGELFF
TRBV28,TRBJ1-5,NA,NA,TGTGCCAGCAGTTTTATGTATAGCAATCAGCCCCAGCATTTT,CASSFMYSNQPQHF
TRBV6-1,TRBJ2-7,NA,NA,TGTGCCAGCAGTCAGAGATACGAGCAGTACTTC,CASSQRYEQYF
TRBV5-6,TRBJ1-4,NA,NA,TGTGCCAGCAGCTTTCGGGTTTCAACTAATGAAAAACTGTTTTTT,CASSFRVSTNEKLFF
TRBV5-1,TRBJ1-1,TRBD1,NA,TGCGCCAGCAGCCCAGGGGGCATGGGGACTGAAGCTTTCTTT,CASSPGGMGTEAFF
TRBV18,TRBJ2-5,NA,NA,TGTGCCAGCTCACCCTCCCGGGGGACACAAGAGACCCAGTACTTC,CASSPSRGTQETQYF
TRBV9,TRBJ2-1,TRBD2,NA,TGTGCCAGCAGCGGACTAGCGGTGGACAATGAGCAGTTCTTC,CASSGLAVDNEQFF
TRBV23-1,TRBJ2-7,NA,NA,TGCGCCAGCAGTCGAATACGTCTTCCAGGCCCCCTGACCTCCTACGAGCAGTACTTC,CASSRIRLPGPLTSYEQYF
TRBV5-6,TRBJ2-3,NA,NA,TGTGCCAGCAGCTTGCCCGCAGATACGCAGTATTTT,CASSLPADTQYF
TRBV7-8,TRBJ2-3,NA,once,TGTGCCAGCAGCTCCAGGGATCATACGCAGTATTTT,CASSSRDHTQYF
TRBV7-9,TRBJ2-3,NA,NA,TGTGCCAGCAGCCCTCTGCCCACCCGCACAGATACGCAGTATTTT,CASSPLPTRTDTQYF
TRBV5-5,TRBJ2-3,NA,NA,TGTGCCAGCAGCCTCGACACAGATACGCAGTATTTT,CASSLDTDTQYF
TRBV27,TRBJ2-1,NA,NA,TGTGCCAGCAGCCCCTCTGAGGACAATGAGCAGTTCTTC,CASSPSEDNEQFF